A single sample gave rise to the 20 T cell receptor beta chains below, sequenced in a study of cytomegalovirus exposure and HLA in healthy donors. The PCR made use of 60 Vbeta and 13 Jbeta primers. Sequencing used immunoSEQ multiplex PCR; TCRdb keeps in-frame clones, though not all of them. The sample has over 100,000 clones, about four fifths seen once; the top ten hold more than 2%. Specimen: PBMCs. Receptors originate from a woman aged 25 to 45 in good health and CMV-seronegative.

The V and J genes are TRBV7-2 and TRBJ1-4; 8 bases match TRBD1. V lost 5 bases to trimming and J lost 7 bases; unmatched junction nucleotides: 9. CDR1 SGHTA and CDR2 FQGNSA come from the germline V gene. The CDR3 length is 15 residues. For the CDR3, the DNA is TGTGCCAGCAGCACCCGACAGGGGTTGGGTGAAAAACTGTTTTTT. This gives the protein CASSTRQGLGEKLFF.

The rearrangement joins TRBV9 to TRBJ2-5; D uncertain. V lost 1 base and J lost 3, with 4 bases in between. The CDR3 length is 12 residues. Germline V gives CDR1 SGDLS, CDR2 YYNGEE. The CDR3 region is CASSVTEETQYF. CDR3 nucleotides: TGTGCCAGCAGCGTAACAGAAGAGACCCAGTACTTC.

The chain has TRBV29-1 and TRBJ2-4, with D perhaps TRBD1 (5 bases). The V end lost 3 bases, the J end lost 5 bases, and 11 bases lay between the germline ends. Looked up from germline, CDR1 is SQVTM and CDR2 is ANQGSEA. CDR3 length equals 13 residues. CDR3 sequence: CSVDGPTENIQYF. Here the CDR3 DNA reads TGCAGCGTTGACGGGCCGACAGAAAACATTCAGTACTTC.

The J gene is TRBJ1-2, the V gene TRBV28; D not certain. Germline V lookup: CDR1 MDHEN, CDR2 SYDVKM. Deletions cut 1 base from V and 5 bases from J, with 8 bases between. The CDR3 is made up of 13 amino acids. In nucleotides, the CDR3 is TGTGCCAGCAGTTTATCAATTGAGTATGGCTACACCTTC. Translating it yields CASSLSIEYGYTF.

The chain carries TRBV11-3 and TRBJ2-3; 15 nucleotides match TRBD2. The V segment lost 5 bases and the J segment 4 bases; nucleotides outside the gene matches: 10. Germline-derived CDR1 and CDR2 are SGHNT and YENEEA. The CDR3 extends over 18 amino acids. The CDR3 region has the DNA TGTGCCAGCAGCCCAGGGACTAGCGGGGGGCTTGGGGCAGATACGCAGTATTTT. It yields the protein CASSPGTSGGLGADTQYF.

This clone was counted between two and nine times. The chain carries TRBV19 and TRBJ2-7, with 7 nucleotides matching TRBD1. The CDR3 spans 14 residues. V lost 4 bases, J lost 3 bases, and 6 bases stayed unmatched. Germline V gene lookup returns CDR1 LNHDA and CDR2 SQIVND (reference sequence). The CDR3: CASSSRQGLYEQYF. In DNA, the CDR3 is TGTGCCAGTAGTAGCAGACAGGGCCTCTACGAGCAGTACTTC.

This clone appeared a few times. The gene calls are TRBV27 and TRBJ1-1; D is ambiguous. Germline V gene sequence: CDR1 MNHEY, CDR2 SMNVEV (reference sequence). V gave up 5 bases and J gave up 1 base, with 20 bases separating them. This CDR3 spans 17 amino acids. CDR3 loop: CASSPGFLPRGNTEAFF. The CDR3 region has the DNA TGTGCCAGCAGTCCGGGATTCCTGCCGAGAGGGAACACTGAAGCTTTCTTT.

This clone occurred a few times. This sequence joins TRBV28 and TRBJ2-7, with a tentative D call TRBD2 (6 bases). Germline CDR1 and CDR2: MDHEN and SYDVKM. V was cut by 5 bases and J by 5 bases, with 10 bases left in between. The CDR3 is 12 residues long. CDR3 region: CASSQRRDEQYF. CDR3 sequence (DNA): TGTGCCAGCAGTCAAAGGAGGGACGAGCAGTACTTC.

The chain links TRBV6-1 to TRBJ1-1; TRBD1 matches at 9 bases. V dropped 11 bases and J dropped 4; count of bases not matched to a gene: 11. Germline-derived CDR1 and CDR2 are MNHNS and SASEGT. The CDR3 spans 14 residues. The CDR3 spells CAVRDRAWGTEAFF. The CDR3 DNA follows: TGTGCCGTCCGGGACAGGGCTTGGGGCACTGAAGCTTTCTTT.

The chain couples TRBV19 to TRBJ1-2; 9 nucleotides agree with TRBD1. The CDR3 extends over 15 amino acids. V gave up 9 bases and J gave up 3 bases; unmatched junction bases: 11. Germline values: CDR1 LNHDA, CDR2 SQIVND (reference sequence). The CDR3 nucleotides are TGTGCCAGCGGGACAGGGAGATGGCGCCACTATGGCTACACCTTC. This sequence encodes CASGTGRWRHYGYTF.

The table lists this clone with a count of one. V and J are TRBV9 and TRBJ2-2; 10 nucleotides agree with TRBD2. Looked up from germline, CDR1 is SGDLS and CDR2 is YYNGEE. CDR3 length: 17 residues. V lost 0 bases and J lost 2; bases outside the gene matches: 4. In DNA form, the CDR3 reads TGTGCCAGCAGCGTAGCAGCGGGAGGGCCTAACACCGGGGAGCTGTTTTTT. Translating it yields CASSVAAGGPNTGELFF.

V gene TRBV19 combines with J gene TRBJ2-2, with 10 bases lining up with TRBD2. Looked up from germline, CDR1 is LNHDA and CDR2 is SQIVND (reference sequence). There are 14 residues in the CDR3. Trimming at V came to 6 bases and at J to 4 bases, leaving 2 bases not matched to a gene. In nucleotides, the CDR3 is TGTGCCAGTAGGGGACTAGCGAGCACCGGGGAGCTGTTTTTT. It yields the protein CASRGLASTGELFF.

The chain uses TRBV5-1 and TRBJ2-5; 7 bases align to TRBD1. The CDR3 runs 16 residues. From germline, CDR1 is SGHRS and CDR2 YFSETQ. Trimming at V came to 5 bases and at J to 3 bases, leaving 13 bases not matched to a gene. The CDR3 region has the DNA TGCGCCAGCAGGAGGGGGCCGGGTCCAACTGAAGAGACCCAGTACTTC. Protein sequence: CASRRGPGPTEETQYF.

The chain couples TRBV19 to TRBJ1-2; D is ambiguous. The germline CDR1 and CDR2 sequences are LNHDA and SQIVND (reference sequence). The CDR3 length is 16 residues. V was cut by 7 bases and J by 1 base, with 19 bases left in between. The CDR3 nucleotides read TGTGCCAGTAAGGATGGGAGGTTGGTCAGTAACTATGGCTACACCTTC. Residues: CASKDGRLVSNYGYTF.

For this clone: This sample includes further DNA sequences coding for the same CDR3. CDR3 DNA: TGCGCCAGCAGCTTGGGCCAGACATCCTACAATGAGCAGTTCTTC. This gives the protein CASSLGQTSYNEQFF. This chain joins TRBV5-1 and TRBJ2-1; D gene ambiguous. The ends were cut back, 0 bases at V and 1 base at J, with 8 bases in the middle. This CDR3 region has 15 residues. In germline, CDR1 is SGHRS, CDR2 YFSETQ.

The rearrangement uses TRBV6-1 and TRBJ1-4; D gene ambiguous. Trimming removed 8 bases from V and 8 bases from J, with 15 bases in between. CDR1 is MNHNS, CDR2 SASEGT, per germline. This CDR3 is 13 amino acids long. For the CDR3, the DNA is TGTGCCAGCGAGGCGACCGGGAAGGAAAAACTGTTTTTT. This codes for CASEATGKEKLFF.

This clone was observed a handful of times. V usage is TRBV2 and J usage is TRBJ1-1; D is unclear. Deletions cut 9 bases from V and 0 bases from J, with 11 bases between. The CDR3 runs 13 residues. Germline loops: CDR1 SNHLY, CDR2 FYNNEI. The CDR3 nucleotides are TGTGCCAGTGGGGAGGGCCTGAACACTGAAGCTTTCTTT. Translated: CASGEGLNTEAFF.

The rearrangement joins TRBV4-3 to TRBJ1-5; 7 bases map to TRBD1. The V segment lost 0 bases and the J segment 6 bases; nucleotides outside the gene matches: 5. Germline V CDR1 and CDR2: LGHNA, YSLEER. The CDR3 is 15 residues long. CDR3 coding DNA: TGCGCCAGCAGCCAAGATCAAACAGGGGTTCAGCCCCAGCATTTT. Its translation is CASSQDQTGVQPQHF.

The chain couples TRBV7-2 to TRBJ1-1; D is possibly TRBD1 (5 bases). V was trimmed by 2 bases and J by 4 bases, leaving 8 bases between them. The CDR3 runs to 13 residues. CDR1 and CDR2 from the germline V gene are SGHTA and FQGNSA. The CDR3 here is CASSLYRSTEAFF. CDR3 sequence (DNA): TGTGCCAGCAGCTTATACAGGTCCACTGAAGCTTTCTTT.

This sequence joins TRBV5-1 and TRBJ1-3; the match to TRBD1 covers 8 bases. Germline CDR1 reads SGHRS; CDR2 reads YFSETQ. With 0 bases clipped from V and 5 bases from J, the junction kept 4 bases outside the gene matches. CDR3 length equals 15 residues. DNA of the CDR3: TGCGCCAGCAGCTTGGAGCGGACAGGGAGAAACACCATATATTTT. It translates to CASSLERTGRNTIYF.